This TCR beta chain originates from a study of blood T cell repertoires in COVID-19. Overall study: In each case, the material was cDNA or gDNA derived from T cells, B-cell-depleted T cells, or PBMCs.

In the original analysis: Amplifying reference gene primers gave estimates of nucleated cell counts. The method was immunoSEQ multiplex PCR; TCRdb's version includes in-frame clones alone and lacks a portion of them. V and J calls and clone size are those listed in that table; D and trimming were worked out from the DNA. The sample holds more than 200,000 clones, around 87% seen once. In germline, CDR1 is MNHNS, CDR2 SASEGT. V lost 1 base, J lost 13 bases, and 8 bases stayed unmatched. The CDR3 extends over 13 amino acids. Sequenced: peripheral blood. The chain couples TRBV6-1 to TRBJ1-1; 8 positions agree with TRBD1. The clonotype comes from a woman in her sixties with COVID-19, enrolled during active disease. As DNA, the CDR3 is TGTGCCAGCAGTGAAGAATCACAGGACAGGGATTTCTTT. Its translation is CASSEESQDRDFF.